A selection of T cell receptor beta chains follows, all from one sample in a study of blood T cells in healthy people across ages. TCRdb reprocessed the 5' RACE reads with MiXCR, giving one entry per CDR3 protein. This table holds more than 1 million distinct CDR3 sequences, more than 40% found once. Source material: blood. The receptors were gathered from a woman aged 55 to 70 in good health. CDR3s leave out the opening cysteine and the closing phenylalanine or tryptophan. Each record gives: V gene, J gene, D gene, CDR3 protein. A D gene is named only where the DNA matches it firmly.

V: TRBV24-1
J: TRBJ2-1
D: -
CDR3: ASGQPDGEQF

V: TRBV28
J: TRBJ1-6
D: -
CDR3: ASRPGLSVLLPLH

V: TRBV6-1
J: TRBJ2-1
D: TRBD2
CDR3: ASRVLGLAGGSYNEQF

V: TRBV18
J: TRBJ2-5
D: -
CDR3: ASSRKYQETQY

V: TRBV9
J: TRBJ1-2
D: -
CDR3: ASSVGEAPTGLGYGYT

V: TRBV5-5
J: TRBJ2-3
D: -
CDR3: ASKRSGGTDTQY

V: TRBV5-6
J: TRBJ2-3
D: TRBD2
CDR3: ASSPGLASGPDTQY

V: TRBV6-1
J: TRBJ2-3
D: TRBD1
CDR3: ASHDRGDTDTQY

V: TRBV11-3
J: TRBJ2-3
D: -
CDR3: ASSLRMLSTDTQY

V: TRBV24-1
J: TRBJ2-1
D: -
CDR3: ATSDLSTEEQF

V: TRBV9
J: TRBJ2-1
D: TRBD2
CDR3: ASSGTGLGSFDEQF

V: TRBV5-4
J: TRBJ2-7
D: -
CDR3: ASSLGAGPEQY

V: TRBV5-1
J: TRBJ2-6
D: -
CDR3: ASSLIGRSSGANVLT

V: TRBV20-1
J: TRBJ1-5
D: -
CDR3: SARPAEMGLPSNQPQH

V: TRBV7-8
J: -
D: -
CDR3: ASSDRGAAAPFYEQY

V: TRBV6-1
J: -
D: -
CDR3: ASSEEGSLNEQY

V: TRBV12-3/TRBV12-4
J: TRBJ2-7
D: TRBD1
CDR3: ASSRVQGQGAREQY

V: TRBV7-8
J: TRBJ2-3
D: TRBD1
CDR3: ASSLGDRGYPQY

V: TRBV7-9
J: TRBJ2-3
D: -
CDR3: ASSFRADLSDTDTQY

V: TRBV6-1
J: TRBJ1-4
D: -
CDR3: ASNRYNEKLF

V: TRBV7-2
J: -
D: -
CDR3: ASSLVVSSHEQY

V: TRBV6-2/TRBV6-3
J: TRBJ2-7
D: TRBD2
CDR3: ASSYRLAGATSYEQY

V: TRBV10-3
J: TRBJ2-5
D: TRBD2
CDR3: AISWASGSQETQY

V: TRBV28
J: TRBJ2-7
D: -
CDR3: ASREHGYYEQY

V: TRBV9
J: TRBJ2-5
D: TRBD2
CDR3: ASSVHSGRNEQY

V: TRBV4-1
J: TRBJ2-7
D: TRBD2
CDR3: ASSQVAGGPSYEQY

V: TRBV7-2
J: TRBJ2-3
D: -
CDR3: ASRSGILTDTQY

V: TRBV4-2
J: TRBJ1-1
D: TRBD1
CDR3: ASSHVPGQVKNTEAF

V: TRBV11-2
J: TRBJ2-3
D: -
CDR3: ASSLGVTPTDTQY

V: TRBV29-1
J: TRBJ2-1
D: TRBD2
CDR3: SDRSGRARNEQF

V: TRBV4-1
J: TRBJ2-7
D: -
CDR3: ASSQEGRNTYNEQY

V: TRBV5-5
J: TRBJ1-2
D: TRBD1
CDR3: ASSSETGFSYGYT

V: TRBV15
J: TRBJ2-1
D: -
CDR3: ATSSPGQPSRDLNEQF

V: TRBV6-2/TRBV6-3
J: TRBJ2-7
D: -
CDR3: ASSYPGFEQY

V: TRBV15
J: TRBJ2-1
D: -
CDR3: ATSRVETLDNNEQF

V: TRBV11-2
J: TRBJ2-3
D: -
CDR3: ASSPRASAITDTQY

V: TRBV2
J: -
D: -
CDR3: ASSAEGLSYEQY

V: TRBV20-1
J: TRBJ1-6
D: -
CDR3: SARGGLRTH

V: TRBV6-5
J: TRBJ2-3
D: TRBD2
CDR3: ASRAGGASTDTQY

V: TRBV11-2
J: TRBJ2-7
D: TRBD1
CDR3: ASSPDRAELTYEQY

V: TRBV3-1
J: -
D: TRBD1
CDR3: ASSQTGTIQY

V: TRBV7-9
J: TRBJ2-1
D: TRBD2
CDR3: ASRPSGGYNEQF

V: TRBV5-4
J: TRBJ2-1
D: TRBD2
CDR3: ASSLGPASGRSEQF

V: TRBV7-3
J: TRBJ2-1
D: -
CDR3: ASSHLRGNEQF

V: TRBV15
J: TRBJ2-3
D: -
CDR3: ATSRNSGTTQY

V: TRBV12-3/TRBV12-4
J: -
D: -
CDR3: ASSLESGPTYEQY

V: TRBV29-1
J: TRBJ1-2
D: TRBD1
CDR3: SVPGTGGTRYT

V: TRBV6-6
J: TRBJ1-1
D: TRBD1
CDR3: ASSRDRGKAF

V: TRBV11-2
J: TRBJ1-2
D: TRBD1
CDR3: ASSLGQGLVDGYT

V: TRBV7-2
J: TRBJ2-4
D: -
CDR3: ASSLGSDLNTQY

V: TRBV28
J: TRBJ2-5
D: -
CDR3: ASSVARLTPQY

V: TRBV5-6
J: TRBJ2-7
D: -
CDR3: ASSLGRGRYEQY

V: TRBV29-1
J: TRBJ2-1
D: -
CDR3: SVGITGEARNEQF

V: TRBV28
J: TRBJ2-1
D: -
CDR3: ASSLPWEPPYEQF

V: TRBV12-3/TRBV12-4
J: TRBJ1-5
D: -
CDR3: ASSLAEGQPQH

V: TRBV20-1
J: TRBJ2-7
D: -
CDR3: SSRTQGPPYEQY

V: TRBV11-2
J: TRBJ2-6
D: -
CDR3: ASSPGILAGANVLT